The T cell receptor beta chain under discussion was sequenced for a study of T cells after yellow fever vaccination. For TCR, cDNA came from 5'RACE template switching, which added a universal primer site and UMIs. TCRdb re-called the 5' RACE reads through MiXCR, storing one row per CDR3 protein. The top ten hold approximately 15% of the sample, which has a few hundred thousand distinct CDR3 sequences, roughly 17% seen once. The CDR3 runs 17 residues. The V and J ends lost 0 bases and 5 bases, in that order; junction bases with no gene match: 7. CDR1 is LGHNA, CDR2 YSLEER, per germline. The sample in question was PBMCs, obtained 5 to 6 days after the first yellow fever vaccination. This sequence originates from a man aged 18 to 35 who received the YFV17D yellow fever vaccine. The gene calls are TRBV4-3 and TRBJ2-5; TRBD2 agrees at 12 bases. The CDR3 DNA reads TGCGCCAGCAGCCAAGAGGGAAGGACTAGCGGGGTGGAGACCCAGTACTTC. Translating gives CASSQEGRTSGVETQYF.